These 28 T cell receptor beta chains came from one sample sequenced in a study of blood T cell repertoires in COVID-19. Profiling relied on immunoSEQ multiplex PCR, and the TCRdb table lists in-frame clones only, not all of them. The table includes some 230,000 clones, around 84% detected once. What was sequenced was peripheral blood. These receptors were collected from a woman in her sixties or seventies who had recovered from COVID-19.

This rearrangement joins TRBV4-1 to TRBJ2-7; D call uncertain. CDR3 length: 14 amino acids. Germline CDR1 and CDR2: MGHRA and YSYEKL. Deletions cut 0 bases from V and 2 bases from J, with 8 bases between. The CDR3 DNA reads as TGCGCCAGCAGCCAAGATACTGAAACCTACGAGCAGTACTTC. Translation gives CASSQDTETYEQYF.

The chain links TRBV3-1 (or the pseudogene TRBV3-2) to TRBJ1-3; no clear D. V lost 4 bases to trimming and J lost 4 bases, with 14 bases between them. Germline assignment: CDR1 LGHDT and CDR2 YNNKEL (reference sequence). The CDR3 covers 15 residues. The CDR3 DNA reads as TGTGCCAGCAGCCCCAGTCTCGGCGGGGGAAACACCATATATTTT. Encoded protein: CASSPSLGGGNTIYF.

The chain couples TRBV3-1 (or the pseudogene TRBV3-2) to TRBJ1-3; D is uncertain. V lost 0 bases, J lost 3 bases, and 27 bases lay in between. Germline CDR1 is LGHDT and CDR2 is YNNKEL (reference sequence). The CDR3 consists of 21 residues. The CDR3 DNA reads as TGTGCCAGCAGCCAAGATTGTATGGGCAGGAAGGTCCCATTAGGTGGAAACACCATATATTTT. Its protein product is CASSQDCMGRKVPLGGNTIYF.

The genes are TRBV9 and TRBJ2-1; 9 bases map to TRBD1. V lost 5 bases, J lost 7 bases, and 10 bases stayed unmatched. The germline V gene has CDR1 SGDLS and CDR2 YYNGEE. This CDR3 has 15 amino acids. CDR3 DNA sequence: TGTGCCAGCAGTGCACAGGGGGCGCTTAGAAATGAGCAGTTCTTC. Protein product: CASSAQGALRNEQFF.

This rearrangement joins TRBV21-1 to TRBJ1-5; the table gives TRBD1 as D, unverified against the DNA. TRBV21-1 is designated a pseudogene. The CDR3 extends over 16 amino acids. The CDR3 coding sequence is TGTGCCAGCAGCCTCGGACAGTTTTATAGCAATCAGCCCCAGCATTTT. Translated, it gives CASSLGQFYSNQPQHF.

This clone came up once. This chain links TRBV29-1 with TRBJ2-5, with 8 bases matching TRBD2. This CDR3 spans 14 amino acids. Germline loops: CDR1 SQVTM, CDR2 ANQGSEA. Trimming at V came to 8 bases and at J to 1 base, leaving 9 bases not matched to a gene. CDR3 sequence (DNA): TGCAGCTCAACTCGAGCGGGGGTCCAAGAGACCCAGTACTTC. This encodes CSSTRAGVQETQYF.

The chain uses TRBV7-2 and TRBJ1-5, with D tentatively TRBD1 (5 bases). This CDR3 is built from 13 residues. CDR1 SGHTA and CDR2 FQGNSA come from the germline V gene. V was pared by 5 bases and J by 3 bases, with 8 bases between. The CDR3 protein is CASSGGVNQPQHF. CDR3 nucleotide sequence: TGTGCCAGCAGCGGGGGGGTCAATCAGCCCCAGCATTTT.

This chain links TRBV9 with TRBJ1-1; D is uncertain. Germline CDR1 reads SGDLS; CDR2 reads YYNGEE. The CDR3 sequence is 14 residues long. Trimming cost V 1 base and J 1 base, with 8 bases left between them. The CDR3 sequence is CASSVRPGNTEAFF. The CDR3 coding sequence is TGTGCCAGCAGCGTACGTCCCGGGAACACTGAAGCTTTCTTT.

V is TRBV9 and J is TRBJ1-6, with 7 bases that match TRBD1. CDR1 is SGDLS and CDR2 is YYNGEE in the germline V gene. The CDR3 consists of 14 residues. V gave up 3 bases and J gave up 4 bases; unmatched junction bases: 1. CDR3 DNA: TGTGCCAGCAGCGACAGGGGATATAATTCACCCCTCCACTTT. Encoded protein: CASSDRGYNSPLHF.

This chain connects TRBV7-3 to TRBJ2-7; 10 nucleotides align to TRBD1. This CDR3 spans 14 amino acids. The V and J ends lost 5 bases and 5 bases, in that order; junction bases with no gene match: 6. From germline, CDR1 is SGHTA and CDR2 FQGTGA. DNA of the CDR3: TGTGCCAGCAGCCCCGGGACAGGGGAACACGAGCAGTACTTC. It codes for CASSPGTGEHEQYF.

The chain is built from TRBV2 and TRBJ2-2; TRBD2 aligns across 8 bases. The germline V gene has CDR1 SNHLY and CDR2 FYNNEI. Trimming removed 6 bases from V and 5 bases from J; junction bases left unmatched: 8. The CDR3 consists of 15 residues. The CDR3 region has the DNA TGTGCCAGCAGCTCCGGACTAGCCTGGACCGGGGAGCTGTTTTTT. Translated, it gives CASSSGLAWTGELFF.

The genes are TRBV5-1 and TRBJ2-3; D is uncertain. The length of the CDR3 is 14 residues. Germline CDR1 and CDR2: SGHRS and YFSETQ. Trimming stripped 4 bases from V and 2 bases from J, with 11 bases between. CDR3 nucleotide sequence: TGCGCCAGCAGCGACCCAGACTCCACAGATACGCAGTATTTT. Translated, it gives CASSDPDSTDTQYF. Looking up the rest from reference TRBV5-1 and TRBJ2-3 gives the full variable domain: KAGVTQTPRYLIKTRGQQVTLSCSPISGHRSVSWYQQTPGQGLQFLFEYFSETQRNKGNFPGRFSGRQFSNSRSEMNVSTLELGDSALYLCASSDPDSTDTQYFGPGTRLTVL.

The CDR3 sequence: CSVQGADGYTF. The CDR3 nucleotides read TGCAGCGTACAGGGGGCTGATGGCTACACCTTC. The V and J genes are TRBV29-1 and TRBJ1-2; 9 positions match TRBD1. In germline, CDR1 is SQVTM, CDR2 ANQGSEA. Trimming at V came to 6 bases and at J to 6 bases, leaving 2 bases not matched to a gene. The CDR3 length is 11 residues.

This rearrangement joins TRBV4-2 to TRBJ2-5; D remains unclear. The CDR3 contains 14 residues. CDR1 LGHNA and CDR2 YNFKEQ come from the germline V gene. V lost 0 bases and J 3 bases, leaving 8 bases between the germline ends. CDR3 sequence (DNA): TGTGCCAGCAGCCAAGAGGTCAGCGAAGAGACCCAGTACTTC. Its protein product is CASSQEVSEETQYF.

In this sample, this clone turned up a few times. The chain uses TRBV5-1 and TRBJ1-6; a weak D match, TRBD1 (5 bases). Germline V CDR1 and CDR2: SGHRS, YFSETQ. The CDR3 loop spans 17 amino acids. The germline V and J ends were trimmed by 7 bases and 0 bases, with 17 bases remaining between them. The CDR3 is CASREAPGVSYNSPLHF. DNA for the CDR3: TGCGCCAGCCGCGAAGCCCCGGGGGTCTCCTATAATTCACCCCTCCACTTT.

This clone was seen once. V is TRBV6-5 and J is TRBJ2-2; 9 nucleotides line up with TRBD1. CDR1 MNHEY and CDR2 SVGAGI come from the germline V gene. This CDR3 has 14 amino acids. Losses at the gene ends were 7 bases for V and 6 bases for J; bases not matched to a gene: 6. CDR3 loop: CASNRDRESGELFF. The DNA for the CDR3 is TGTGCCAGCAACCGGGACAGGGAGTCCGGGGAGCTGTTTTTT.

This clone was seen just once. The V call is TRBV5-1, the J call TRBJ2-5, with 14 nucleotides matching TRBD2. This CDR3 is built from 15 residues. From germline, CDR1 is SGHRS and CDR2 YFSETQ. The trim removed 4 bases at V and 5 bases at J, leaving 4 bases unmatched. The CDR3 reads CASSPTSGGAETQYF. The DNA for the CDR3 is TGCGCCAGCAGCCCGACTAGCGGGGGGGCGGAGACCCAGTACTTC.

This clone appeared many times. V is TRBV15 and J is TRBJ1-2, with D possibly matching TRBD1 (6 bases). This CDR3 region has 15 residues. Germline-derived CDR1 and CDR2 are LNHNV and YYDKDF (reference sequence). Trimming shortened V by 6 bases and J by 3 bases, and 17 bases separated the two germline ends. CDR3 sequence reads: CATRTRDTHHYGYTF. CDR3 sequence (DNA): TGTGCCACCAGAACCCGGGACACTCATCACTATGGCTACACCTTC.

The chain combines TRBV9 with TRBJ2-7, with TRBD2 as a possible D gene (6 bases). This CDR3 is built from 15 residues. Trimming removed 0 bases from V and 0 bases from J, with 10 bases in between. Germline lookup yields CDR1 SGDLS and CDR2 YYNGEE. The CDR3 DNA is TGTGCCAGCAGCGTAGACGGGGGACCCTCCTACGAGCAGTACTTC. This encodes CASSVDGGPSYEQYF.

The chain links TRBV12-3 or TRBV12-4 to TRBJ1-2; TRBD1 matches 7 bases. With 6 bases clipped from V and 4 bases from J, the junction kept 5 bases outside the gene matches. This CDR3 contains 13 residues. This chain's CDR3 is CASSPDRAYGYTF. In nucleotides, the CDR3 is TGTGCCAGCAGCCCCGACAGGGCCTATGGCTACACCTTC.

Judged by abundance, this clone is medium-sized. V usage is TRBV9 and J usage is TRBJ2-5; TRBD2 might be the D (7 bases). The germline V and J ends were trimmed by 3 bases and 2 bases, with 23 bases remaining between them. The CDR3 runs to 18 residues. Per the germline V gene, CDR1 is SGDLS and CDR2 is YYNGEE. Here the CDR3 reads CASSDPGGGGTTQETQYF. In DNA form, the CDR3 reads TGTGCCAGCAGCGACCCCGGGGGCGGGGGAACAACACAAGAGACCCAGTACTTC. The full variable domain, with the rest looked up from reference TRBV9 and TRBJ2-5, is DSGVTQTPKHLITATGQRVTLRCSPRSGDLSVYWYQQSLDQGLQFLIQYYNGEERAKGNILERFSAQQFPDLHSELNLSSLELGDSALYFCASSDPGGGGTTQETQYFGPGTRLLVL.

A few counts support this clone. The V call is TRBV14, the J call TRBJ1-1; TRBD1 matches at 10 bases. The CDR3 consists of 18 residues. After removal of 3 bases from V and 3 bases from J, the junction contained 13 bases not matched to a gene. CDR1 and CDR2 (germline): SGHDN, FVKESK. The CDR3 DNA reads TGTGCCAGCAGCCATACTCAACGGGACAGGGGTTGGGACACTGAAGCTTTCTTT. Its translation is CASSHTQRDRGWDTEAFF.

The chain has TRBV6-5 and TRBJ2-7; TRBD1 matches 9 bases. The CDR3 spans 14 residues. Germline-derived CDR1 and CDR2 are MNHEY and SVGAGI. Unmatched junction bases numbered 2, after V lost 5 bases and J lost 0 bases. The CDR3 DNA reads TGTGCCAGCAGTCGGACAGGGGACTCCTACGAGCAGTACTTC. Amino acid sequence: CASSRTGDSYEQYF.

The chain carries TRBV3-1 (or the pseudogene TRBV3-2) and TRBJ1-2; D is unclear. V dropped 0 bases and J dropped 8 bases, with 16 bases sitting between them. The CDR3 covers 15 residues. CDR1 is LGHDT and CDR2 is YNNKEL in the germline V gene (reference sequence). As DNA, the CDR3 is TGTGCCAGCAGCCAAGATGAGGCAGCGAGATGGGGCTACACCTTC. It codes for CASSQDEAARWGYTF.

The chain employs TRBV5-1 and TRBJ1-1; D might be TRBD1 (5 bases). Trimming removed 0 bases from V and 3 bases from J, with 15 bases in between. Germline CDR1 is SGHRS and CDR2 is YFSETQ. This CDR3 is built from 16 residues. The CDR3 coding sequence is TGCGCCAGCAGCTTGGGGTTGTCAGGGAAACACACTGAAGCTTTCTTT. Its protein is CASSLGLSGKHTEAFF.

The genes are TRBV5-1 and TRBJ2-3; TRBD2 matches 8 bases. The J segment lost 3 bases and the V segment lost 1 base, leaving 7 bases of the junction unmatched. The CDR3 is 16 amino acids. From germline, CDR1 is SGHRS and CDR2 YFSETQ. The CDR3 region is CASSLRPSGGTDTQYF. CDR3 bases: TGCGCCAGCAGCTTGAGGCCCAGCGGGGGAACAGATACGCAGTATTTT.

CDR3 coding DNA: TGCGCCAGCAGCCAAGAGCGGGGGACAGATACGCAGTATTTT. As protein: CASSQERGTDTQYF. The chain is built from TRBV4-3 and TRBJ2-3; TRBD2 aligns across 7 bases. With V trimmed by 0 bases and J by 3 bases, 0 bases remained unmatched. Germline V lookup: CDR1 LGHNA, CDR2 YSLEER. There are 14 residues in the CDR3.

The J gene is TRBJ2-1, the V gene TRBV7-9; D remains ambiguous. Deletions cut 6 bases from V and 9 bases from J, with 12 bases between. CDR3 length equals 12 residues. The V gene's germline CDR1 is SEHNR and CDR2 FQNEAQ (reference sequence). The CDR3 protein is CASRKTSSEQFF. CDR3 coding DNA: TGTGCCAGCAGAAAAACCTCCAGTGAGCAGTTCTTC.